This entry features one T cell receptor (beta chain) sequence. This specimen belongs to a study of quantifying T cell responses using KT2 cells. Study-wide background: Reverse transcription used primers in the TCR alpha and beta constant regions.

There are 15 residues in the CDR3. Germline-derived CDR1 and CDR2 are DFQATT and SNEGSKA (reference sequence). Trimming left V 2 bases short and J 2 bases short, with 13 bases between. The cDNA 3' end received a ligated oligonucleotide with a UMI. First-round PCR used around 4 cycles and beta primers RC1.1 and RC1.2 covering TRBC1 and TRBC2. TCRdb fed the UMI-ligation and nested PCR reads into MiXCR, producing one record per CDR3 protein. Altogether some 48,000 distinct CDR3 sequences are present, around 10% being singletons, with the ten largest covering less than 11%. This clonotype was sampled from a human donor. Material for sequencing was PBMCs spiked with cells of the T cell clone KT2. The chain has TRBV20-1 and TRBJ1-5, with D possibly matching TRBD1 (5 bases). The CDR3 DNA sequence: TGCAGTGCTAGACGGTTGGGGGGGGGCAATCAGCCCCAGCATTTT. Translating gives CSARRLGGGNQPQHF.